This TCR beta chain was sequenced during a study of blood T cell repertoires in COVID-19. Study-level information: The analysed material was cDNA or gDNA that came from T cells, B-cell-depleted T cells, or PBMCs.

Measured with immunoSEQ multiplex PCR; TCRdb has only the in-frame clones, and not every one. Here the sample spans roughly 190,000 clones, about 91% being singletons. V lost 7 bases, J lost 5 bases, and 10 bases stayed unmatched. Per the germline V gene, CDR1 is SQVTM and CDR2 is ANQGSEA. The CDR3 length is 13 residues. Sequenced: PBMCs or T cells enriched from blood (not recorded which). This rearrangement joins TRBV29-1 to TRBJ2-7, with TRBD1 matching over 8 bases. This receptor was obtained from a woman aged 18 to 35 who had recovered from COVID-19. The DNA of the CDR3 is TGCAGCGCCCGATCTTGGACAGGGCACGAGCAGTACTTC. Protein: CSARSWTGHEQYF.